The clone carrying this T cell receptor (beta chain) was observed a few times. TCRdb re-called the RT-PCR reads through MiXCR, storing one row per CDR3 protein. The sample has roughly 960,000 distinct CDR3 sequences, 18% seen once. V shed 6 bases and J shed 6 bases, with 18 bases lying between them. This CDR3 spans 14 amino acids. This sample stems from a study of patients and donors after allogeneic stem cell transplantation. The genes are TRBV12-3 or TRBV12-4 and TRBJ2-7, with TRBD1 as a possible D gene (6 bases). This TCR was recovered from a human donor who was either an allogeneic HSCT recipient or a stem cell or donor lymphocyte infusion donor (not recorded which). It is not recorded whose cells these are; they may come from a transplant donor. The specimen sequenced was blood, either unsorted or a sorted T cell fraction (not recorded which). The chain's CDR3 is CASSLNRVGGEQYF. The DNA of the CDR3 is TGTGCCAGCAGCCTAAACAGGGTAGGAGGCGAGCAGTACTTC.